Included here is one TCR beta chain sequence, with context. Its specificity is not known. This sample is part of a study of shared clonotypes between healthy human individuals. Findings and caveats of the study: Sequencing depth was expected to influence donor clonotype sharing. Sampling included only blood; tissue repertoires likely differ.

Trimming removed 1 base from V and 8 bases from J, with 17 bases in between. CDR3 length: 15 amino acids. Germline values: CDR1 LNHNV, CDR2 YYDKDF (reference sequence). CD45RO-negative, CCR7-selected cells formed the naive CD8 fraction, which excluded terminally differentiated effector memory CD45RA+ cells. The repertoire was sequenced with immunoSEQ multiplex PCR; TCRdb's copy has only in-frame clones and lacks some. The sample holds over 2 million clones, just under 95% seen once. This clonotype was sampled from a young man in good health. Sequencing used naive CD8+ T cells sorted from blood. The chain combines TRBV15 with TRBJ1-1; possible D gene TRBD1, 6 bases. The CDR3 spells CATSRGEQGWEEAFF. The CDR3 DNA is TGTGCCACCAGCAGAGGAGAACAGGGCTGGGAGGAAGCTTTCTTT.